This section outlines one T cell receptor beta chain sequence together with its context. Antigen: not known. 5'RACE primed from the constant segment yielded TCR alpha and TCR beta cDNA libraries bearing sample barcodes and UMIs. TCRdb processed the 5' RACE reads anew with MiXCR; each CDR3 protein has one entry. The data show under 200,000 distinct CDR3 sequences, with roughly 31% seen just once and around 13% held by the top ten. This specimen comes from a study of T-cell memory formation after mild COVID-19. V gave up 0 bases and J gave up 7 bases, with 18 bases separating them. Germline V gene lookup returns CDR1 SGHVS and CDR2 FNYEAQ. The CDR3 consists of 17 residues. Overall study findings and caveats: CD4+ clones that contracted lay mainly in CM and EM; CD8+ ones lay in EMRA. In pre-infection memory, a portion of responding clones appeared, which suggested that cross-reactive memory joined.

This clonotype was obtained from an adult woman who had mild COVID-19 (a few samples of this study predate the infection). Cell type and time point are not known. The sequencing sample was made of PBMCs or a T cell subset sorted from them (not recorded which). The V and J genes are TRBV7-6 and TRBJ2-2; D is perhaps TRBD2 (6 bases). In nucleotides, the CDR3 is TGTGCCAGCAGCTTAGCGACGGGAGTATCAGCGGGCGGGGAGCTGTTTTTT. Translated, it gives CASSLATGVSAGGELFF. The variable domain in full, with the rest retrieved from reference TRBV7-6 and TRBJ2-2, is GAGVSQSPRYKVTKRGQDVALRCDPISGHVSLYWYRQALGQGPEFLTYFNYEAQQDKSGLPNDRFSAERPEGSISTLTIQRTEQRDSAMYRCASSLATGVSAGGELFFGEGSRLTVL.